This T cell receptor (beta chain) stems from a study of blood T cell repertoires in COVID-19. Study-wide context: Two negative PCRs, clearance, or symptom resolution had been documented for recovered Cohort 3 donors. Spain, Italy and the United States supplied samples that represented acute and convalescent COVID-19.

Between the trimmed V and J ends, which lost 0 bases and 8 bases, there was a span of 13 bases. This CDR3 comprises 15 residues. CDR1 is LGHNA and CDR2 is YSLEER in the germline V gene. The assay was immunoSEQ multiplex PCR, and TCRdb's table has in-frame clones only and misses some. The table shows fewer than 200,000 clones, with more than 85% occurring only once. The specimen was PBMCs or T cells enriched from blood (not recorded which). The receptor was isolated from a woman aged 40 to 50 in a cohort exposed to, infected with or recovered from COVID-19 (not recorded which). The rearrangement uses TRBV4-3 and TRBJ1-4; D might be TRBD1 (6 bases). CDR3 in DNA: TGCGCCAGCAGCCAAGAGATGGGGGCGAGAGAAAAACTGTTTTTT. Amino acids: CASSQEMGAREKLFF.